Listed below are T cell receptor beta chains from one sample, sequenced in a study of long-term antiretroviral therapy in people with HIV. Only in-frame clones appear in the TCRdb table, and some are missing; sequencing was by immunoSEQ multiplex PCR. The table records approximately 19,000 clones, 76% of them present only once. The source was unsorted PBMCs, collected 0.5 years before starting antiretroviral therapy. The source is a woman in her fifties or sixties with HIV. CDR3s include the opening cysteine and the closing phenylalanine or tryptophan. Fields, in order: V gene, D gene, J gene, clone size, CDR3 DNA, CDR3 protein. The D gene is left open where the match is weak. Only some rows state a clone size, as once, few, many or a class for expanded clones.

v_gene: TRBV7-9
d_gene: .
j_gene: TRBJ2-2
abundance: .
CDR3nt: TGTGCCAGCAGCTTAGCCGGAACAGACAGGGGGGAGCTGTTTTTT
CDR3aa: CASSLAGTDRGELFF

v_gene: TRBV9
d_gene: .
j_gene: TRBJ1-1
abundance: large
CDR3nt: TGTGCCAGCAGCGTAGGACAGTTTATGAACACTGAAGCTTTCTTT
CDR3aa: CASSVGQFMNTEAFF

v_gene: TRBV28
d_gene: .
j_gene: TRBJ1-2
abundance: .
CDR3nt: TGTGCCAGCAGCCCACAGGACCCGAGATTAGGCTATGGCTACACCTTC
CDR3aa: CASSPQDPRLGYGYTF

v_gene: TRBV11-2
d_gene: TRBD1
j_gene: TRBJ2-7
abundance: .
CDR3nt: TGTGCCAGCAGACCGGGACAGGGGGCGTACGAGCAGTACTTC
CDR3aa: CASRPGQGAYEQYF

v_gene: TRBV30
d_gene: .
j_gene: TRBJ1-2
abundance: .
CDR3nt: TGTGCCTGGAGTGTACGCGGGGCGCGGTCCTATGGCTACACCTTC
CDR3aa: CAWSVRGARSYGYTF

v_gene: TRBV5-1
d_gene: .
j_gene: TRBJ1-6
abundance: .
CDR3nt: TGCGCCAGCAGCTTGCGCGGAGGACCCCTCCACTTT
CDR3aa: CASSLRGGPLHF

v_gene: TRBV5-1
d_gene: .
j_gene: TRBJ2-1
abundance: .
CDR3nt: TGCGCCAGCAGCTTGGAACCCGGGCCCTGGAATGAGCAGTTCTTC
CDR3aa: CASSLEPGPWNEQFF

v_gene: TRBV2
d_gene: TRBD2
j_gene: TRBJ2-5
abundance: .
CDR3nt: TGTGCCAGCAGCGCGGGACTAGGGCCCCCCTTCCAAGAGACCCAGTACTTC
CDR3aa: CASSAGLGPPFQETQYF

v_gene: TRBV6-5
d_gene: .
j_gene: TRBJ1-1
abundance: .
CDR3nt: TGTGCCAGCAGTTCCTTAGTTGGTGAAGCTTTCTTT
CDR3aa: CASSSLVGEAFF

v_gene: TRBV27
d_gene: .
j_gene: TRBJ1-6
abundance: .
CDR3nt: TGTGCCAGCAGTTTAACCCAGATTAATTCACCCCTCCACTTT
CDR3aa: CASSLTQINSPLHF

v_gene: TRBV19
d_gene: .
j_gene: TRBJ1-1
abundance: .
CDR3nt: TGTGCCAGTAGAACCCTAGGGGCTGAAGCTTTCTTT
CDR3aa: CASRTLGAEAFF

v_gene: TRBV6-1
d_gene: .
j_gene: TRBJ2-3
abundance: .
CDR3nt: TGTGCCAGCAGTGAAGGGGTAAATACGCAGTATTTT
CDR3aa: CASSEGVNTQYF

v_gene: TRBV27
d_gene: .
j_gene: TRBJ2-3
abundance: .
CDR3nt: TGTGCCAGCAGCCTGGGACACCCTCGAGATACGCAGTATTTT
CDR3aa: CASSLGHPRDTQYF

v_gene: TRBV25-1
d_gene: TRBD2
j_gene: TRBJ2-3
abundance: .
CDR3nt: TGTGCCAGCAGTATGTCTAGCGGGGGGCGAGTAGATACGCAGTATTTT
CDR3aa: CASSMSSGGRVDTQYF

v_gene: TRBV5-1
d_gene: .
j_gene: TRBJ2-1
abundance: .
CDR3nt: TGCGCCAGCAGCTTGATAATGGGGAATGAGCAGTTCTTC
CDR3aa: CASSLIMGNEQFF

v_gene: TRBV2
d_gene: .
j_gene: TRBJ2-3
abundance: .
CDR3nt: TGTGCCAGCATTTGGGACACACCGACTAGGACAGATACGCAGTATTTT
CDR3aa: CASIWDTPTRTDTQYF

v_gene: TRBV4-1
d_gene: TRBD2
j_gene: TRBJ2-5
abundance: .
CDR3nt: TGCGCCAGCAGCCATTTGTTTCCCCATTTAGCGGGGCAAGAGACCCAGTACTTC
CDR3aa: CASSHLFPHLAGQETQYF

v_gene: TRBV6-5
d_gene: TRBD1
j_gene: TRBJ1-2
abundance: once
CDR3nt: TGTGCCAGCAGTTACTCTAGGACAGGGATCACCTATGGCTACACCTTC
CDR3aa: CASSYSRTGITYGYTF

v_gene: TRBV28
d_gene: .
j_gene: TRBJ2-4
abundance: .
CDR3nt: TGTGCCAGCAGTTTATTTGGTCAGGGAGCCAAAAACATTCAGTACTTC
CDR3aa: CASSLFGQGAKNIQYF

v_gene: TRBV2
d_gene: .
j_gene: TRBJ2-5
abundance: .
CDR3nt: TGTGCCAGCAGTGTCCAGGGGAGAATAGAGACCCAGTACTTC
CDR3aa: CASSVQGRIETQYF

v_gene: TRBV28
d_gene: .
j_gene: TRBJ1-1
abundance: .
CDR3nt: TGTGCCAGCCGCCCCCCGGGAGTAGCGAACACTGAAGCTTTCTTT
CDR3aa: CASRPPGVANTEAFF

v_gene: TRBV5-1
d_gene: TRBD1
j_gene: TRBJ1-2
abundance: .
CDR3nt: TGCGCCAGCAGCTTAGGGGACAGGGAAGATTCTCGCTATGGCTACACCTTC
CDR3aa: CASSLGDREDSRYGYTF

v_gene: TRBV11-2
d_gene: .
j_gene: TRBJ2-7
abundance: .
CDR3nt: TGTGCCAGCAGCTTCCCCGGAGGGGGGCTTGGGTCCTACGAGCAGTACTTC
CDR3aa: CASSFPGGGLGSYEQYF

v_gene: TRBV20-1
d_gene: .
j_gene: TRBJ1-2
abundance: .
CDR3nt: TGCAGTGCTAGCGAGCGGCATGGCTACACCTTC
CDR3aa: CSASERHGYTF

v_gene: TRBV7-2
d_gene: .
j_gene: TRBJ1-4
abundance: few
CDR3nt: TGTGCCAGCAGCTTAAGGTCCGAAGTAACTAATGAAAAACTGTTTTTT
CDR3aa: CASSLRSEVTNEKLFF

v_gene: TRBV7-2
d_gene: .
j_gene: TRBJ2-3
abundance: .
CDR3nt: TGTGCCAGCAGCTTAACGGGTGACGCAGATACGCAGTATTTT
CDR3aa: CASSLTGDADTQYF

v_gene: TRBV7-9
d_gene: .
j_gene: TRBJ1-2
abundance: .
CDR3nt: TGTGCCAGCAGCTTAGCGCTTTTCTATGGCTACACCTTC
CDR3aa: CASSLALFYGYTF

v_gene: TRBV28
d_gene: .
j_gene: TRBJ1-1
abundance: .
CDR3nt: TGTGCCAGTGGGGTTGAGGGTAACACTGAAGCTTTCTTT
CDR3aa: CASGVEGNTEAFF

v_gene: TRBV6-1
d_gene: .
j_gene: TRBJ1-1
abundance: .
CDR3nt: TGTGCCAGCAGCCTCCCGAACACTGAAGCTTTCTTT
CDR3aa: CASSLPNTEAFF

v_gene: TRBV27
d_gene: .
j_gene: TRBJ2-2
abundance: .
CDR3nt: TGTGCCAGCAGTTTGGGGACGGGGGCCGGGGAGCTGTTTTTT
CDR3aa: CASSLGTGAGELFF

v_gene: TRBV5-1
d_gene: .
j_gene: TRBJ2-7
abundance: .
CDR3nt: TGCGCCAGCAGCTTGGAGGGGGGCTCCTACGAGCAGTACTTC
CDR3aa: CASSLEGGSYEQYF

v_gene: TRBV28
d_gene: .
j_gene: TRBJ2-2
abundance: few
CDR3nt: TGTGCCAGCAGGGAAAACAGGGACACCGGGGAGCTGTTTTTT
CDR3aa: CASRENRDTGELFF

v_gene: TRBV11-2
d_gene: .
j_gene: TRBJ2-5
abundance: .
CDR3nt: TGTGCCAGCAGCTTCAGGGACTTGTACGAGACCCAGTACTTC
CDR3aa: CASSFRDLYETQYF

v_gene: TRBV29-1
d_gene: .
j_gene: TRBJ2-3
abundance: few
CDR3nt: TGCAGCGTTGCGTCCGCCTCTAGCACAGATACGCAGTATTTT
CDR3aa: CSVASASSTDTQYF

v_gene: TRBV4-2
d_gene: .
j_gene: TRBJ2-4
abundance: once
CDR3nt: TGTGCCAGCAGCCAAGAAGGAAGCGTGACAGTATCTCAGTACTTC
CDR3aa: CASSQEGSVTVSQYF

v_gene: TRBV30
d_gene: TRBD1
j_gene: TRBJ2-6
abundance: few
CDR3nt: TGTGCCTGGCAGGGACAGTTGTTCTCTGGGGCCAACGTCCTGACTTTC
CDR3aa: CAWQGQLFSGANVLTF

v_gene: TRBV11-3
d_gene: .
j_gene: TRBJ2-7
abundance: .
CDR3nt: TGTGCCAGCAGCCAGGCCGGGTTTGAGGAGCAGTACTTC
CDR3aa: CASSQAGFEEQYF

v_gene: TRBV11-2
d_gene: .
j_gene: TRBJ2-1
abundance: once
CDR3nt: TGTGCCAGCAGCTTCGACCCCTACAATGAGCAGTTCTTC
CDR3aa: CASSFDPYNEQFF

v_gene: TRBV9
d_gene: .
j_gene: TRBJ1-1
abundance: .
CDR3nt: TGTGCCAGCAGCGCCCCTCCGGGGATCACTGAAGCTTTCTTT
CDR3aa: CASSAPPGITEAFF

v_gene: TRBV30
d_gene: .
j_gene: TRBJ2-3
abundance: .
CDR3nt: TGTGCCTGGAGTAACGGAATCGATACGCAGTATTTT
CDR3aa: CAWSNGIDTQYF

v_gene: TRBV6-1
d_gene: .
j_gene: TRBJ2-2
abundance: .
CDR3nt: TGTGCCAGCAGTCCCGAGGGGGGGAACACCGGGGAGCTGTTTTTT
CDR3aa: CASSPEGGNTGELFF

v_gene: TRBV18
d_gene: .
j_gene: TRBJ1-6
abundance: .
CDR3nt: TGTGCCAGCTCACCACCGGGCTATATTGATTCACCCCTCCACTTT
CDR3aa: CASSPPGYIDSPLHF

v_gene: TRBV10-2
d_gene: .
j_gene: TRBJ1-1
abundance: .
CDR3nt: TGCGCCAGCAGTTGGCAGGCGGCCACTGAAGCTTTCTTT
CDR3aa: CASSWQAATEAFF

v_gene: TRBV15
d_gene: .
j_gene: TRBJ1-1
abundance: .
CDR3nt: TGTGCCACCAGTGGGGCCTTGAACACTGAAGCTTTCTTT
CDR3aa: CATSGALNTEAFF

v_gene: TRBV9
d_gene: .
j_gene: TRBJ2-5
abundance: .
CDR3nt: TGTGCCAGCAGCGTAGCCGGGACCCCCGGAGAGACCCAGTACTTC
CDR3aa: CASSVAGTPGETQYF

v_gene: TRBV7-2
d_gene: .
j_gene: TRBJ2-3
abundance: .
CDR3nt: TGTGCCAGCAGCTTAGGGGGGGAGGCTGATACGCAGTATTTT
CDR3aa: CASSLGGEADTQYF

v_gene: TRBV6-1
d_gene: .
j_gene: TRBJ1-2
abundance: once
CDR3nt: TGTGCCAGCAGTGAAGCGCGGAACTATGGCTACACCTTC
CDR3aa: CASSEARNYGYTF

v_gene: TRBV30
d_gene: .
j_gene: TRBJ1-1
abundance: .
CDR3nt: TGTGCCTGGAGGGTTCCGACAGGCCCGAACACTGAAGCTTTCTTT
CDR3aa: CAWRVPTGPNTEAFF

v_gene: TRBV7-9
d_gene: TRBD1
j_gene: TRBJ2-7
abundance: .
CDR3nt: TGTGCCAGCAGCCCTTCGACAGGGGCCAACGAGCAGTACTTC
CDR3aa: CASSPSTGANEQYF